Presented here are 24 T cell receptor beta chains from one specimen sequenced in a study of blood T cell repertoires in COVID-19 (TCRdb year 2020). The method behind the library was the immunoSEQ multiplex PCR assay. As stored in TCRdb, this immuneACCESS dataset retains in-frame rearrangements with V and J assigned. A fraction of the clones does not appear; measured against another copy, unresolved V genes explain less than half of the discrepancy, and the remainder lacks a known reason. For this sample there are approximately 330,000 clones; roughly 86% appear just once. The ten top clones hold roughly a tenth of the sample. The sequencing input was peripheral blood. Receptor source: a man aged 25-45 years with COVID-19, enrolled during active disease.

This clone was counted only a few times. J is TRBJ1-2 and V is TRBV5-6; D might be TRBD1 (6 bases). Germline V gene data show CDR1 as SGHDT and CDR2 as YYEEEE. With 0 bases removed from V and 4 bases from J, the gap between germline ends came to 13 bases. The CDR3 has 15 residues. CDR3 coding DNA: TGTGCCAGCAGCTTGGATGGGAGAGGGGGCTATGGCTACACCTTC. This codes for CASSLDGRGGYGYTF.

The sample holds one count of this clone. V usage is TRBV29-1 and J usage is TRBJ2-7; D may be TRBD2 (6 bases). V shed 1 base and J shed 4 bases, with 20 bases lying between them. From germline, CDR1 is SQVTM and CDR2 ANQGSEA. This CDR3 is 16 amino acids long. CDR3 residues: CSVEGEGKGTPYEQYF. The CDR3 DNA sequence: TGCAGCGTTGAAGGGGAAGGGAAAGGGACTCCTTACGAGCAGTACTTC.

This rearrangement joins TRBV19 to TRBJ1-3; D call uncertain. Germline CDR1 is LNHDA and CDR2 is SQIVND (reference sequence). The CDR3 has 15 residues. Trimming removed 7 bases from V and 6 bases from J, with 19 bases in between. The CDR3 sequence: CASTPHTLWLNTIYF. CDR3 bases: TGTGCCAGTACCCCTCATACGCTGTGGCTAAACACCATATATTTT.

The chain carries TRBV27 and TRBJ2-5; the D gene is possibly TRBD1 (6 bases). The V end lost 2 bases, the J end lost 2 bases, and 9 bases lay between the germline ends. The germline CDR1 and CDR2 sequences are MNHEY and SMNVEV (reference sequence). The CDR3 has 14 residues. CDR3 protein: CASSLRGIQETQYF. CDR3 DNA sequence: TGTGCCAGCAGTTTAAGGGGGATACAAGAGACCCAGTACTTC.

V and J are TRBV12-5 and TRBJ2-1; the match to TRBD2 covers 7 bases. This CDR3 is 15 amino acids long. The V gene end was trimmed by 5 bases and the J gene end by 6 bases; junction bases not matched to a gene: 10. Germline V CDR1 and CDR2: LGHNT, FRNRAP. This CDR3 is CASGPGGGRRNEQFF. CDR3 bases: TGTGCTAGTGGTCCTGGGGGGGGACGACGCAATGAGCAGTTCTTC.

This rearrangement joins TRBV7-9 to TRBJ2-2, with TRBD1 as a possible D gene (5 bases). Germline V lookup: CDR1 SEHNR, CDR2 FQNEAQ (reference sequence). The ends were cut back, 2 bases at V and 8 bases at J, with 15 bases in the middle. CDR3 length: 15 residues. The CDR3 loop reads CASSLRQQPGGELFF. CDR3 nucleotides: TGTGCCAGCAGCTTAAGACAGCAACCTGGAGGGGAGCTGTTTTTT.

The chain has TRBV7-2 and TRBJ1-2; 7 bases match TRBD1. This CDR3 region has 14 residues. Germline CDR1 and CDR2: SGHTA and FQGNSA. Trimming cost V 2 bases and J 4 bases; bases outside gene matches: 4. CDR3 sequence (DNA): TGTGCCAGCAGCTTAAACCAGGGGGTCTATGGCTACACCTTC. Translated, it gives CASSLNQGVYGYTF.

The genes are TRBV12-3 or TRBV12-4 and TRBJ1-3, with D uncertain. The V gene lost 7 bases and the J gene lost 0 bases, with 4 bases spanning the gap. This CDR3 is 12 amino acids long. Written as DNA, the CDR3 is TGTGCCAGCACCCGCTCTGGAAACACCATATATTTT. Translation: CASTRSGNTIYF.

V is TRBV5-1 and J is TRBJ1-4; D is uncertain. Germline assignment: CDR1 SGHRS and CDR2 YFSETQ. The length of the CDR3 is 14 residues. The V end lost 4 bases, the J end lost 0 bases, and 7 bases lay between the germline ends. CDR3 sequence (DNA): TGCGCCAGCAGCGCGAAAGCAACTAATGAAAAACTGTTTTTT. Amino acids: CASSAKATNEKLFF. Together with reference TRBV5-1 and TRBJ1-4, the CDR3 gives the full variable domain: KAGVTQTPRYLIKTRGQQVTLSCSPISGHRSVSWYQQTPGQGLQFLFEYFSETQRNKGNFPGRFSGRQFSNSRSEMNVSTLELGDSALYLCASSAKATNEKLFFGSGTQLSVL.

The rearrangement links TRBV3-1 (or the pseudogene TRBV3-2) to TRBJ2-5; perhaps TRBD1 as D (5 bases). Germline CDR1 reads LGHDT; CDR2 reads YNNKEL (reference sequence). This CDR3 has 17 residues. With 4 bases removed from V and 3 bases from J, the gap between germline ends came to 21 bases. CDR3 loop: CASSPARAETEKETQYF. CDR3 coding DNA: TGTGCCAGCAGCCCTGCCAGGGCCGAGACAGAAAAAGAGACCCAGTACTTC.

This clone was observed once. The chain recombines TRBV18 with TRBJ2-7; possibly TRBD1 for D (5 bases). Trimming took off 3 bases at V and 4 bases at J, with 19 bases between the two ends. The CDR3 loop spans 16 amino acids. In germline, CDR1 is KGHSH, CDR2 LQKENI. DNA for the CDR3: TGTGCCAGCTCACCGGTGATCACCCAGGGTGCTTACGAGCAGTACTTC. Translating it yields CASSPVITQGAYEQYF.

This chain uses TRBV14 with TRBJ1-1; D gene unclear. CDR3 length equals 16 residues. Germline values: CDR1 SGHDN, CDR2 FVKESK. V was clipped by 2 bases and J by 8 bases, with 21 bases between them. Here the CDR3 reads CASSQSQRPVRGEAFF. The CDR3 DNA is TGTGCCAGCAGCCAATCGCAAAGACCCGTGCGAGGAGAAGCTTTCTTT.

This sequence joins TRBV28 and TRBJ2-5; perhaps TRBD1 as D (6 bases). This CDR3 region has 16 residues. Germline assignment: CDR1 MDHEN and CDR2 SYDVKM. Trimming cost V 2 bases and J 4 bases, with 17 bases left between them. CDR3 DNA sequence: TGTGCCAGCAGTTTAGGGGACAATAGGGTTTTAGAGACCCAGTACTTC. Its translation is CASSLGDNRVLETQYF.

The sample holds one count of this clone. This chain joins TRBV7-3 and TRBJ2-5; D is possibly TRBD2 (6 bases). Trimming took off 5 bases at V and 4 bases at J, with 11 bases between the two ends. The CDR3 extends over 13 amino acids. Germline-derived CDR1 and CDR2 are SGHTA and FQGTGA. The CDR3 sequence is CASSRGKTETQYF. CDR3 bases: TGTGCCAGCAGCCGCGGGAAAACAGAGACCCAGTACTTC.

The CDR3 loop reads CASSRRDRVRSGETQYF. For the CDR3, the DNA is TGTGCCAGCAGTCGCCGGGACAGGGTTAGGTCCGGCGAGACCCAGTACTTC. The V gene is TRBV2, the J gene TRBJ2-5; 9 positions match TRBD1. Germline V gene sequence: CDR1 SNHLY, CDR2 FYNNEI. CDR3 length: 17 residues. Trimming at V came to 5 bases and at J to 5 bases, leaving 15 bases not matched to a gene.

CDR3 loop: CASSLGGTSGLNEQFF. In DNA form, the CDR3 reads TGTGCCAGCAGCTTGGGAGGGACTAGCGGTCTCAATGAGCAGTTCTTC. The chain has TRBV5-4 and TRBJ2-1; 11 bases are shared with TRBD2. After removal of 0 bases from V and 6 bases from J, the junction contained 5 bases not matched to a gene. The CDR3 consists of 16 residues. From germline, CDR1 is SGHNT and CDR2 YYREEE (reference sequence).

The rearrangement links TRBV6-5 to TRBJ1-2; possible D gene TRBD1, 5 bases. The CDR3 sequence is 14 residues long. Germline-derived CDR1 and CDR2 are MNHEY and SVGAGI. V lost 3 bases and J 3 bases, leaving 11 bases between the germline ends. CDR3 protein: CASSYGRVDYGYTF. The CDR3, as DNA: TGTGCCAGCAGTTATGGCAGGGTGGACTATGGCTACACCTTC.

The V call is TRBV4-3, the J call TRBJ1-6, with a possible D match to TRBD1 (6 bases). Germline assignment: CDR1 LGHNA and CDR2 YSLEER. The V and J ends lost 1 base and 7 bases respectively, with 14 bases between them. The CDR3 consists of 16 residues. The CDR3 sequence is CASSQVTGQGNSPLHF. DNA of the CDR3: TGCGCCAGCAGCCAAGTGACGGGACAAGGGAATTCACCCCTCCACTTT.

The V gene is TRBV6-5, the J gene TRBJ2-7; the match to TRBD1 covers 7 bases. This CDR3 has 15 amino acids. Germline V gene data show CDR1 as MNHEY and CDR2 as SVGAGI. Trimming cost V 0 bases and J 2 bases; bases outside gene matches: 4. CDR3 loop: CASSYSVTGTYEQYF. In DNA form, the CDR3 reads TGTGCCAGCAGTTACTCAGTGACAGGGACCTACGAGCAGTACTTC.

The gene calls are TRBV9 and TRBJ2-3, with 10 bases matching TRBD2. This CDR3 spans 16 amino acids. With V trimmed by 2 bases and J by 8 bases, 11 bases remained unmatched. Looked up from germline, CDR1 is SGDLS and CDR2 is YYNGEE. CDR3 coding DNA: TGTGCCAGCAGCGTTGGACTAGCGGAGCCCAGGGGTACGCAGTATTTT. It codes for CASSVGLAEPRGTQYF.

CDR3 protein: CASQGSLDQPQHF. The DNA for the CDR3 is TGTGCCTCACAGGGGTCACTCGATCAGCCCCAGCATTTT. V gene TRBV30 combines with J gene TRBJ1-5, with 7 bases aligning to TRBD1. V lost 7 bases to trimming and J lost 5 bases; unmatched junction nucleotides: 8. The CDR3 sequence is 13 residues long. CDR1 is GTSNPN, CDR2 SVGIG, per germline (reference sequence).

The V call is TRBV24-1, the J call TRBJ1-2; 7 bases match TRBD1. Germline trimming cut 11 bases from V and 3 bases from J; bases unmatched to any gene: 17. The CDR3 has 16 residues. Per the germline V gene, CDR1 is KGHDR and CDR2 is SFDVKD. CDR3 nucleotides: TGTGCCAGTGTACGGGACAGCGAGAGTACGGACTATGGCTACACCTTC. It yields the protein CASVRDSESTDYGYTF.

The J gene is TRBJ1-1, the V gene TRBV7-3, with a possible D match to TRBD1 (6 bases). Between the trimmed V and J ends, which lost 4 bases and 0 bases, there was a span of 9 bases. The CDR3 is 14 amino acids. In germline, CDR1 is SGHTA, CDR2 FQGTGA. The CDR3 sequence is CASSSDSLNTEAFF. The CDR3 nucleotides read TGTGCCAGCAGCTCGGACAGTCTGAACACTGAAGCTTTCTTT.

This sequence joins TRBV6-4 and TRBJ2-2; possibly TRBD1 for D (5 bases). CDR3 length: 14 residues. The germline V and J ends were trimmed by 5 bases and 3 bases, with 10 bases remaining between them. Germline V CDR1 and CDR2: MRHNA, SNTAGT. As DNA, the CDR3 is TGTGCCAGCAGTTCACAGGAGTACACCGGGGAGCTGTTTTTT. Amino acid sequence: CASSSQEYTGELFF.